Below are 25 T cell receptor beta chains sequenced from a single sample in a study of OX40 agonist ivuxolimab in advanced cancers. The method was the immunoSEQ multiplex PCR assay. Sourced from immuneACCESS, this table was stored by TCRdb with only in-frame sequences that have V and J called. A share of the clones is absent; for the studies checked, an unresolved V gene accounts for under half, and the remainder has no known explanation. The sample table lists about 62,000 clones, less than 85% of them with a count of one. The ten most abundant clones make up about a tenth of the sample. Sample: CD4+ or CD8+ T cells sorted from blood, taken in a trial of the OX40 agonist ivuxolimab. Source of these receptors: an adult with an advanced solid tumor such as melanoma, head and neck, liver or kidney cancer.

This clone was recorded once. CDR3 protein: CARSPGTGGQYNSPLHF. The CDR3 DNA reads as TGTGCCAGAAGCCCCGGGACAGGGGGCCAGTATAATTCACCCCTCCACTTT. The chain uses TRBV7-5 and TRBJ1-6; the DNA was not compared with TRBD1, the D call given in the table. TRBV7-5 has pseudogene status. This CDR3 has 17 residues.

The chain is built from TRBV27 and TRBJ2-5; D gene unclear. V dropped 4 bases and J dropped 4 bases, with 4 bases sitting between them. Looked up from germline, CDR1 is MNHEY and CDR2 is SMNVEV (reference sequence). There are 11 residues in the CDR3. The CDR3 reads CASSSGETQYF. The CDR3, as DNA: TGTGCCAGCAGTTCTGGAGAGACCCAGTACTTC.

This clone was seen more than once but under ten times. CDR3 sequence: CASSIWVGQGLTEAFF. As DNA, the CDR3 is TGTGCCAGTAGTATATGGGTTGGGCAGGGTCTCACTGAAGCTTTCTTT. This chain uses TRBV19 with TRBJ1-1; weak D call: TRBD1 (5 bases). Trimming left V 2 bases short and J 4 bases short, with 17 bases between. This CDR3 contains 16 residues. Germline V lookup: CDR1 LNHDA, CDR2 SQIVND (reference sequence).

This clone showed up just once. The chain employs TRBV5-4 and TRBJ2-7; D remains ambiguous. V shed 4 bases and J shed 2 bases, with 4 bases lying between them. The CDR3 has 11 amino acids. Germline CDR1 and CDR2: SGHNT and YYREEE (reference sequence). CDR3 sequence (DNA): TGTGCCAGCAGCGCCGCCTACGAGCAGTACTTC. Amino acid sequence: CASSAAYEQYF. The whole variable domain, filled in from reference TRBV5-4 and TRBJ2-7, reads ETGVTQSPTHLIKTRGQQVTLRCSSQSGHNTVSWYQQALGQGPQFIFQYYREEENGRGNFPPRFSGLQFPNYSSELNVNALELDDSALYLCASSAAYEQYFGPGTRLTVT.

The chain recombines TRBV5-5 with TRBJ2-7, with TRBD1 identical over 7 bases. The V segment lost 0 bases and the J segment 1 base; nucleotides outside the gene matches: 7. Germline V lookup: CDR1 SGHKS, CDR2 YYEKEE (reference sequence). The CDR3 contains 16 residues. The CDR3 region has the DNA TGTGCCAGCAGCTTGGATACAGGGGTGGGGTCCTACGAGCAGTACTTC. Amino acids: CASSLDTGVGSYEQYF. Full variable domain (outside the CDR3, taken from reference TRBV5-5 and TRBJ2-7): DAGVTQSPTHLIKTRGQQVTLRCSPISGHKSVSWYQQVLGQGPQFIFQYYEKEERGRGNFPDRFSARQFPNYSSELNVNALLLGDSALYLCASSLDTGVGSYEQYFGPGTRLTVT.

This chain joins TRBV2 and TRBJ1-2; 9 bases agree with TRBD1. Per the germline V gene, CDR1 is SNHLY and CDR2 is FYNNEI. V was pared by 6 bases and J by 7 bases, with 3 bases of the junction left unmatched. The CDR3 sequence is 12 residues long. CDR3 bases: TGTGCCAGCAGCCGGGACAGGGCTGGCTACACCTTC. It yields the protein CASSRDRAGYTF.

The V and J genes are TRBV9 and TRBJ1-1; no clear D. The germline CDR1 and CDR2 sequences are SGDLS and YYNGEE. The ends were cut back, 4 bases at V and 1 base at J, with 11 bases in the middle. The CDR3 loop spans 14 amino acids. This chain's CDR3 is CASSPRGRNTEAFF. DNA of the CDR3: TGTGCCAGCAGCCCCCGAGGCAGGAACACTGAAGCTTTCTTT.

V and J are TRBV5-1 and TRBJ2-3; possibly TRBD2 for D (6 bases). V gave up 0 bases and J gave up 1 base, with 15 bases separating them. The CDR3 length is 17 residues. The germline V gene encodes CDR1 SGHRS and CDR2 YFSETQ. The CDR3 DNA sequence: TGCGCCAGCAGCTTGGTCGCGCGCGGGGCGGGCACAGATACGCAGTATTTT. As protein: CASSLVARGAGTDTQYF.

This clone occurred a few times. This rearrangement joins TRBV12-5 to TRBJ1-1; no reliable D call. The V and J ends lost 5 bases and 0 bases respectively, with 7 bases between them. Germline values: CDR1 LGHNT, CDR2 FRNRAP. The CDR3 totals 13 residues. CDR3 loop: CASGAQLNTEAFF. Written as DNA, the CDR3 is TGTGCTAGTGGTGCCCAGTTGAACACTGAAGCTTTCTTT.

The chain has TRBV6-5 and TRBJ2-5, with a weak D call TRBD1 (6 bases). This CDR3 is 15 amino acids long. V lost 4 bases and J lost 1, with 13 bases in between. CDR1 is MNHEY and CDR2 is SVGAGI in the germline V gene. The CDR3 sequence: CASSSTGMSQETQYF. The CDR3 nucleotides are TGTGCCAGCAGTTCAACAGGGATGAGCCAAGAGACCCAGTACTTC.

This clone was recorded a few times. The chain carries TRBV6-1 and TRBJ1-6; no reliable D call. V was shortened by 3 bases and J by 13 bases, with 7 bases between the two germline ends. Per germline, CDR1 MNHNS and CDR2 SASEGT. CDR3 length equals 11 residues. The CDR3: CASSDPGPLHF. As DNA, the CDR3 is TGTGCCAGCAGTGACCCCGGTCCCCTCCACTTT.

The chain has TRBV28 and TRBJ2-4; D may be TRBD1 (6 bases). From germline, CDR1 is MDHEN and CDR2 SYDVKM. The CDR3 totals 18 residues. V gave up 7 bases and J gave up 0 bases, with 22 bases separating them. The CDR3 sequence: CASKGTLFGELAKNIQYF. The CDR3 DNA is TGTGCCAGCAAAGGGACACTCTTTGGGGAACTAGCCAAAAACATTCAGTACTTC.

V gene TRBV15 combines with J gene TRBJ1-1, with D perhaps TRBD1 (5 bases). Germline CDR1 reads LNHNV; CDR2 reads YYDKDF (reference sequence). The CDR3 sequence is 14 residues long. V was shortened by 1 base and J by 5 bases, with 11 bases between the two germline ends. Here the CDR3 DNA reads TGTGCCACCAGCAGAGGATCAGGGAAGACTGAAGCTTTCTTT. It specifies CATSRGSGKTEAFF.

The rearrangement uses TRBV30 and TRBJ2-7, with D unclear. V dropped 0 bases and J dropped 1 base, with 7 bases sitting between them. CDR1 is GTSNPN and CDR2 is SVGIG in the germline V gene (reference sequence). This CDR3 is built from 13 residues. The CDR3 coding sequence is TGTGCCTGGAGTGTAACAGCTTCCTACGAGCAGTACTTC. Encoded protein: CAWSVTASYEQYF.

This clone was observed a handful of times. The chain has TRBV18 and TRBJ2-5, with 10 bases fitting TRBD1. CDR1 KGHSH and CDR2 LQKENI come from the germline V gene. This CDR3 comprises 16 residues. Losses at the gene ends were 2 bases for V and 2 bases for J; bases not matched to a gene: 5. The DNA for the CDR3 is TGTGCCAGCTCACCAATGACAGGGGGCAGTCAAGAGACCCAGTACTTC. The encoded protein is CASSPMTGGSQETQYF.

The rearrangement joins TRBV4-1 to TRBJ1-1, with D perhaps matching TRBD1 (5 bases). This CDR3 comprises 15 residues. V was trimmed by 1 base and J by 1 base, leaving 10 bases between them. CDR1 and CDR2 from the germline V gene are MGHRA and YSYEKL. The CDR3 here is CASSQGGGQNTEAFF. CDR3 sequence (DNA): TGCGCCAGCAGCCAAGGGGGCGGTCAGAACACTGAAGCTTTCTTT.

The genes are TRBV19 and TRBJ1-5, with 8 nucleotides matching TRBD1. The V gene end was trimmed by 3 bases and the J gene end by 5 bases; junction bases not matched to a gene: 6. Germline lookup yields CDR1 LNHDA and CDR2 SQIVND (reference sequence). The CDR3 extends over 15 amino acids. CDR3 protein: CASSMRTGSDQPQHF. In DNA form, the CDR3 reads TGTGCCAGTAGTATGCGGACAGGGTCGGATCAGCCCCAGCATTTT.

The chain has TRBV6-1 and TRBJ2-5; 8 bases are a match to TRBD1. The CDR3 runs to 14 residues. Germline trimming cut 4 bases from V and 5 bases from J; bases unmatched to any gene: 6. The V gene's germline CDR1 is MNHNS and CDR2 SASEGT. CDR3 protein: CASSGGGQAETQYF. For the CDR3, the DNA is TGTGCCAGCAGTGGTGGGGGACAGGCCGAGACCCAGTACTTC.

The chain has TRBV9 and TRBJ1-1; no definite D call. The CDR3 runs 13 residues. CDR1 and CDR2 from the germline V gene are SGDLS and YYNGEE. V was clipped by 3 bases and J by 4 bases, with 10 bases between them. As DNA, the CDR3 is TGTGCCAGCAGCGCCTCAAGGTCCACTGAAGCTTTCTTT. Its protein is CASSASRSTEAFF.

This chain uses TRBV4-3 with TRBJ2-7; D is possibly TRBD1 (5 bases). There are 16 residues in the CDR3. The V gene lost 0 bases and the J gene lost 2 bases, with 14 bases spanning the gap. Germline CDR1 is LGHNA and CDR2 is YSLEER. In DNA form, the CDR3 reads TGCGCCAGCAGCCAAGAATTTGCAGGGCGGACCTACGAGCAGTACTTC. This sequence encodes CASSQEFAGRTYEQYF.

The chain links TRBV6-1 to TRBJ2-6; a possible D gene is TRBD2 (5 bases). Per the germline V gene, CDR1 is MNHNS and CDR2 is SASEGT. The CDR3 runs to 17 residues. Trimming shortened V by 0 bases and J by 4 bases, and 13 bases separated the two germline ends. Here the CDR3 reads CASSEALRGSGANVLTF. CDR3 in DNA: TGTGCCAGCAGTGAAGCGCTTCGAGGGAGCGGGGCCAACGTCCTGACTTTC.

The chain joins TRBV23-1 to TRBJ2-1; possibly TRBD2 for D (5 bases). TRBV23-1 qualifies as an ORF whose function is uncertain. This CDR3 region has 15 residues. V dropped 4 bases and J dropped 3 bases, with 13 bases sitting between them. The CDR3 DNA follows: TGCGCCAGCAGTCGGCCGGGATCGGGCTACAATGAGCAGTTCTTC. Translation: CASSRPGSGYNEQFF.

This clone was observed once. The chain combines TRBV2 with TRBJ2-7; D is ambiguous. V gave up 7 bases and J gave up 3 bases, with 13 bases separating them. The germline CDR1 and CDR2 sequences are SNHLY and FYNNEI. This CDR3 has 13 amino acids. In DNA form, the CDR3 reads TGTGCCAGCATGGGGAAGGAGAACTACGAGCAGTACTTC. Translated, it gives CASMGKENYEQYF.

This clone appeared once. The genes are TRBV25-1 and TRBJ2-1; D is undetermined. This CDR3 region has 12 residues. Germline CDR1 is MGHDK and CDR2 is SYGVNS. V shed 6 bases and J shed 4 bases, with 7 bases lying between them. The CDR3 region is CASSPDYNEQFF. The CDR3 coding sequence is TGTGCCAGCAGCCCAGATTACAATGAGCAGTTCTTC.

The V call is TRBV5-1, the J call TRBJ1-4, with D perhaps matching TRBD1 (6 bases). This CDR3 region has 15 residues. Trimming removed 4 bases from V and 4 bases from J, with 14 bases in between. Germline V gives CDR1 SGHRS, CDR2 YFSETQ. CDR3 DNA: TGCGCCAGCAGCCAAACGACAGGACTTAATGAAAAACTGTTTTTT. Residues: CASSQTTGLNEKLFF.